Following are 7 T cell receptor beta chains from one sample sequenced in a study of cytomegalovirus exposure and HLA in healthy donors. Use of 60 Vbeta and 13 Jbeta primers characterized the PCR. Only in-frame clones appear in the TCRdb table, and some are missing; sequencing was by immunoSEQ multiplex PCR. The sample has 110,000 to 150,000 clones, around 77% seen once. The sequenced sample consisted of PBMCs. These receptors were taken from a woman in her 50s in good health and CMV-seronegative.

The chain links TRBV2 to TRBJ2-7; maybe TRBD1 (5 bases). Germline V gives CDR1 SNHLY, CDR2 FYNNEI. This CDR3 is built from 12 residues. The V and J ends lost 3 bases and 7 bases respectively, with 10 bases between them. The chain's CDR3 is CASSDRDREQYF. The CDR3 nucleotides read TGTGCCAGCAGTGACAGGGATCGGGAGCAGTACTTC.

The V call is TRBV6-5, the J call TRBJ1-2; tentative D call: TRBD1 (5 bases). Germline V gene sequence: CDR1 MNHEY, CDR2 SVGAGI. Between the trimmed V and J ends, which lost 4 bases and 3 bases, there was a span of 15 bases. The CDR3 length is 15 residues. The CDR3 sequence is CASSWMRRGDYGYTF. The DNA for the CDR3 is TGTGCCAGCAGTTGGATGCGGAGGGGTGACTATGGCTACACCTTC.

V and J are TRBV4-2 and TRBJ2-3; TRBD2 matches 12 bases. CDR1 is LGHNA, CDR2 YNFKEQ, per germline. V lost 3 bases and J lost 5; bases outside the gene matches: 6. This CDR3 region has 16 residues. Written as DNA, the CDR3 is TGTGCCAGCAGCCATAGGACTAGCGGGGAAGGAGATACGCAGTATTTT. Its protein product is CASSHRTSGEGDTQYF.

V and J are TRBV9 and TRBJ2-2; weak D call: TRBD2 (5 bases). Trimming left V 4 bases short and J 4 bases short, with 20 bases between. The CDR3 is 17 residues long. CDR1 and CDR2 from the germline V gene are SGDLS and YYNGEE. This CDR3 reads CASSPRLTGSGTGELFF. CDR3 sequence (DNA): TGTGCCAGCAGCCCCCGTCTAACGGGGTCGGGCACCGGGGAGCTGTTTTTT. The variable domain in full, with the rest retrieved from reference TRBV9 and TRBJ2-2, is DSGVTQTPKHLITATGQRVTLRCSPRSGDLSVYWYQQSLDQGLQFLIQYYNGEERAKGNILERFSAQQFPDLHSELNLSSLELGDSALYFCASSPRLTGSGTGELFFGEGSRLTVL.

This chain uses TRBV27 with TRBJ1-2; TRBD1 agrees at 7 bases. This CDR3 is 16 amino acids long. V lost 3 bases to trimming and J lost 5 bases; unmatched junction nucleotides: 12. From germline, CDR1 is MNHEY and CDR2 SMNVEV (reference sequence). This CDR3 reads CASSFLTGPTRYGYTF. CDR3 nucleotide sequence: TGTGCCAGCAGTTTCCTGACAGGGCCCACTAGGTATGGCTACACCTTC.

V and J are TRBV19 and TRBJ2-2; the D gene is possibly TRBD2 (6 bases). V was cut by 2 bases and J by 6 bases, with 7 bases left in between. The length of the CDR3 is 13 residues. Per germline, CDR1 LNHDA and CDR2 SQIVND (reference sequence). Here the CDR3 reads CASSISGAGELFF. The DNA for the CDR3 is TGTGCCAGTAGTATATCGGGGGCCGGGGAGCTGTTTTTT.

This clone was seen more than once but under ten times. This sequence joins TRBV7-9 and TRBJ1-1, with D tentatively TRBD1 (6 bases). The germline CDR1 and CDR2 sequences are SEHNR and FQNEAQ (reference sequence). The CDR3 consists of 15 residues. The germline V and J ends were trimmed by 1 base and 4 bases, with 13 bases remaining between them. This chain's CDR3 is CASSLDAGVFTEAFF. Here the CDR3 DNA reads TGTGCCAGCAGCTTAGACGCAGGGGTATTCACTGAAGCTTTCTTT.